These 28 T cell receptor beta chains originate from one sample sequenced in a study of control samples from healthy donors and cancer patients. Here immunoSEQ multiplex PCR was the method, and the copy in TCRdb shows in-frame clones only, minus some. The data contain 63,000 or so clones, roughly 89% of them seen just once; the ten biggest clones take up roughly 6%. Specimen: PBMCs. These receptors were collected from a man aged 60-69 years with colorectal cancer.

V is TRBV11-3 and J is TRBJ1-1, with D unresolved. V was trimmed by 5 bases and J by 0 bases, leaving 10 bases between them. There are 14 residues in the CDR3. The germline gives CDR1 SGHNT, CDR2 YENEEA. CDR3 sequence reads: CASSLPVVNTEAFF. CDR3 in DNA: TGTGCCAGCAGCCTCCCGGTCGTGAACACTGAAGCTTTCTTT.

This chain uses TRBV3-1 (or the pseudogene TRBV3-2) with TRBJ2-1, with 7 bases that match TRBD2. V lost 4 bases to trimming and J lost 9 bases; unmatched junction nucleotides: 6. Per germline, CDR1 LGHDT and CDR2 YNNKEL (reference sequence). CDR3 length: 13 residues. The CDR3 nucleotides read TGTGCCAGCAGCCTGGGGGGGAGGGGTGAGCAGTTCTTC. It encodes CASSLGGRGEQFF.

This chain links TRBV7-3 with TRBJ1-1; 7 bases fit TRBD1. The CDR3 has 14 amino acids. The germline CDR1 and CDR2 sequences are SGHTA and FQGTGA. V lost 6 bases and J lost 2; bases outside the gene matches: 6. CDR3 bases: TGTGCCAGCAGTGCCGGGACAGCTAACACTGAAGCTTTCTTT. Protein sequence: CASSAGTANTEAFF.

This clone was observed a single time. The J gene is TRBJ2-7, the V gene TRBV7-8, with TRBD2 as a possible D gene (6 bases). CDR3 length: 15 amino acids. Germline CDR1 reads SGHVS; CDR2 reads FQNEAQ. Trimming took 0 bases from V and 3 from J, leaving 12 bases between them. This CDR3 reads CASSLAVDYIYEQYF. As DNA, the CDR3 is TGTGCCAGCAGCTTAGCGGTGGACTATATCTACGAGCAGTACTTC. Looking up the rest from reference TRBV7-8 and TRBJ2-7 gives the full variable domain: GAGVSQSPRYKVAKRGQDVALRCDPISGHVSLFWYQQALGQGPEFLTYFQNEAQLDKSGLPSDRFFAERPEGSVSTLKIQRTQQEDSAVYLCASSLAVDYIYEQYFGPGTRLTVT.

This clone was picked up a small number of times. The gene calls are TRBV5-1 and TRBJ1-4, with D maybe TRBD1 (5 bases). Trimming stripped 3 bases from V and 0 bases from J, with 9 bases between. Germline V lookup: CDR1 SGHRS, CDR2 YFSETQ. The CDR3 totals 15 residues. The CDR3 loop is CASSSTVSTNEKLFF. Here the CDR3 DNA reads TGCGCCAGCAGCTCGACAGTCTCAACTAATGAAAAACTGTTTTTT.

The chain is built from TRBV12-3 or TRBV12-4 and TRBJ1-5; D is ambiguous. V shed 1 base and J shed 5 bases, with 3 bases lying between them. The CDR3 has 12 residues. This chain's CDR3 is CASSLGHQPQHF. As DNA, the CDR3 is TGTGCCAGCAGTTTAGGGCATCAGCCCCAGCATTTT.

The count of this clone is one. The same CDR3 also results from other DNA sequences found in this sample. The J gene is TRBJ1-2, the V gene TRBV5-6; TRBD1 matches 8 bases. This CDR3 region has 14 residues. Trimming cost V 4 bases and J 7 bases; bases outside gene matches: 9. CDR1 SGHDT and CDR2 YYEEEE come from the germline V gene. CDR3 sequence (DNA): TGTGCCAGCAGCCCCGGGACAGGATGGAGTGGCTACACCTTC. It translates to CASSPGTGWSGYTF.

The CDR3 is CAWSLLGVSTNEKLFF. CDR3 sequence (DNA): TGTGCCTGGAGCCTACTAGGGGTCTCAACTAATGAAAAACTGTTTTTT. The chain recombines TRBV30 with TRBJ1-4; D possibly corresponds to TRBD1 (5 bases). The CDR3 loop spans 16 amino acids. With 3 bases removed from V and 0 bases from J, the gap between germline ends came to 14 bases. Germline lookup yields CDR1 GTSNPN and CDR2 SVGIG (reference sequence).

This chain links TRBV4-1 with TRBJ1-2; D uncertain. This CDR3 contains 13 residues. Looked up from germline, CDR1 is MGHRA and CDR2 is YSYEKL. The V and J ends lost 1 base and 8 bases respectively, with 11 bases between them. This CDR3 is CASSQGYSSGYTF. For the CDR3, the DNA is TGCGCCAGCAGCCAAGGGTATTCGAGCGGCTACACCTTC.

The chain carries TRBV15 and TRBJ1-1, with TRBD1 matching 7 bases. V lost 1 base to trimming and J lost 10 bases; unmatched junction nucleotides: 12. Germline V gene data show CDR1 as LNHNV and CDR2 as YYDKDF (reference sequence). CDR3 size: 15 residues. Here the CDR3 reads CATSRGDSEILRAFF. DNA of the CDR3: TGTGCCACCAGCAGAGGGGACAGTGAAATTCTCCGAGCTTTCTTT.

The chain recombines TRBV28 with TRBJ2-5; 9 nucleotides line up with TRBD1. Germline assignment: CDR1 MDHEN and CDR2 SYDVKM. V was clipped by 0 bases and J by 6 bases; unmatched bases: 2. This CDR3 is 14 amino acids long. The CDR3 DNA reads TGTGCCAGCAGTTTATGGGGACAGGGTAAGACCCAGTACTTC. This gives the protein CASSLWGQGKTQYF. The full variable domain, its missing parts supplied by reference TRBV28 and TRBJ2-5, is DVKVTQSSRYLVKRTGEKVFLECVQDMDHENMFWYRQDPGLGLRLIYFSYDVKMKEKGDIPEGYSVSREKKERFSLILESASTNQTSMYLCASSLWGQGKTQYFGPGTRLLVL.

This sequence joins TRBV6-5 and TRBJ2-2; possibly TRBD2 for D (6 bases). Trimming removed 7 bases at V and 4 bases at J, with 16 bases between. This CDR3 is built from 15 residues. Germline V lookup: CDR1 MNHEY, CDR2 SVGAGI. The CDR3 is CASNPFKGGTGELFF. CDR3 nucleotide sequence: TGTGCCAGCAACCCTTTTAAGGGAGGCACCGGGGAGCTGTTTTTT.

The rearrangement uses TRBV15 and TRBJ2-7, with D perhaps matching TRBD2 (7 bases). This CDR3 has 15 residues. Trimming stripped 0 bases from V and 3 bases from J, with 12 bases between. From germline, CDR1 is LNHNV and CDR2 YYDKDF (reference sequence). The DNA for the CDR3 is TGTGCCACCAGCAGAGAGGGAGGGGGATACTACGAGCAGTACTTC. Translating it yields CATSREGGGYYEQYF.

The chain is built from TRBV13 and TRBJ2-5; TRBD2 matches 9 bases. The CDR3 is made up of 16 amino acids. Germline-derived CDR1 and CDR2 are PRHDT and FYEKMQ (reference sequence). Trimming cost V 3 bases and J 1 base; bases outside gene matches: 6. The CDR3 DNA sequence: TGTGCCAGCAGCTTCGTCAGCGGGGGGTTCCAAGAGACCCAGTACTTC. It translates to CASSFVSGGFQETQYF.

The V gene is TRBV28, the J gene TRBJ2-7; 10 positions agree with TRBD1. The CDR3 is 15 amino acids. V lost 6 bases and J lost 6; bases outside the gene matches: 11. The V gene's germline CDR1 is MDHEN and CDR2 SYDVKM. CDR3 DNA sequence: TGTGCCAGCAGCGCCGCCGGGACAGGGGTTCGCGAGCAGTACTTC. This gives the protein CASSAAGTGVREQYF.

The chain combines TRBV11-2 with TRBJ2-1; D call uncertain. The CDR3 has 13 amino acids. Germline V lookup: CDR1 SGHAT, CDR2 FQNNGV. Trimming pared 8 bases from V and 3 bases from J, leaving 11 bases between. CDR3: CASGVPVYNEQFF. In nucleotides, the CDR3 is TGTGCCAGCGGCGTCCCCGTCTACAATGAGCAGTTCTTC.

The V gene is TRBV19, the J gene TRBJ1-1; D unresolved. This CDR3 region has 12 residues. The germline V gene has CDR1 LNHDA and CDR2 SQIVND (reference sequence). The V and J ends lost 9 bases and 5 bases respectively, with 13 bases between them. CDR3 sequence (DNA): TGTGCCAGCCAGAGAGAGAGGACTGAAGCTTTCTTT. It codes for CASQRERTEAFF.

The chain is built from TRBV3-1 (or the pseudogene TRBV3-2) and TRBJ2-2; 7 bases align to TRBD1. The V segment lost 1 base and the J segment 6 bases; nucleotides outside the gene matches: 2. The CDR3 has 14 residues. Germline V lookup: CDR1 LGHDT, CDR2 YNNKEL (reference sequence). CDR3 bases: TGTGCCAGCAGCCAAGTAGACAGGGCCGGGGAGCTGTTTTTT. It specifies CASSQVDRAGELFF.

The J gene is TRBJ1-4, the V gene TRBV6-5; D ambiguous. The V gene lost 7 bases and the J gene lost 6 bases, with 18 bases spanning the gap. Germline CDR1 MNHEY, CDR2 SVGAGI. The CDR3 covers 15 residues. The CDR3, as DNA: TGTGCCAGCACCCCCCGCCACAAGAGGGATGAAAAACTGTTTTTT. The encoded protein is CASTPRHKRDEKLFF.

The chain has TRBV12-3 or TRBV12-4 and TRBJ1-1, with TRBD1 as a possible D gene (5 bases). The CDR3 is 12 residues long. Trimming stripped 7 bases from V and 7 bases from J, with 13 bases between. The CDR3 sequence: CASTRDGYEAFF. The CDR3 DNA is TGTGCCAGCACCCGGGACGGCTATGAAGCTTTCTTT.

The J gene is TRBJ2-1, the V gene TRBV5-1; no definite D call. Trimming removed 4 bases at V and 4 bases at J, with 6 bases between. The CDR3 runs to 12 residues. Germline values: CDR1 SGHRS, CDR2 YFSETQ. CDR3 in DNA: TGCGCCAGCAGCGTTAATTACAATGAGCAGTTCTTC. It codes for CASSVNYNEQFF.

J is TRBJ1-4 and V is TRBV15, with D perhaps TRBD1 (5 bases). Trimming removed 0 bases at V and 3 bases at J, with 8 bases between. This CDR3 contains 15 residues. Looked up from germline, CDR1 is LNHNV and CDR2 is YYDKDF (reference sequence). The CDR3 DNA follows: TGTGCCACCAGCAGAGATCAGGGTTCTAATGAAAAACTGTTTTTT. This codes for CATSRDQGSNEKLFF.

The chain is built from TRBV5-1 and TRBJ2-7, with D uncertain. The germline CDR1 and CDR2 sequences are SGHRS and YFSETQ. V lost 3 bases and J lost 5, with 12 bases in between. This CDR3 spans 13 amino acids. The chain's CDR3 is CASSWFGSHEQYF. The DNA for the CDR3 is TGCGCCAGCAGCTGGTTCGGAAGTCACGAGCAGTACTTC.

This clone appeared a single time. The J gene is TRBJ1-6, the V gene TRBV9; D uncertain. In germline, CDR1 is SGDLS, CDR2 YYNGEE. V was pared by 1 base and J by 8 bases, with 10 bases between. The CDR3 covers 14 residues. The CDR3 DNA follows: TGTGCCAGCAGCGTACTCGGCGGTTATTCACCCCTCCACTTT. It yields the protein CASSVLGGYSPLHF.

The chain couples TRBV3-1 (or the pseudogene TRBV3-2) to TRBJ1-2; D remains ambiguous. This CDR3 has 16 amino acids. Between the trimmed V and J ends, which lost 3 bases and 4 bases, there was a span of 18 bases. Germline CDR1 reads LGHDT; CDR2 reads YNNKEL (reference sequence). The CDR3 region has the DNA TGTGCCAGCAGCCAGGGCGTCGTCGGGAACCTCTATGGCTACACCTTC. It yields the protein CASSQGVVGNLYGYTF.

The chain combines TRBV6-5 with TRBJ2-7; weak D call: TRBD1 (9 bases). Germline CDR1 reads MNHEY; CDR2 reads SVGAGI. Trimming stripped 6 bases from V and 4 bases from J, with 19 bases between. The length of the CDR3 is 15 residues. CDR3 in DNA: TGTGCCAGCAGGGGCGGGGGGACAGGGTCTTACGAGCAGTACTTC. Protein sequence: CASRGGGTGSYEQYF.

This chain uses TRBV30 with TRBJ2-2; D not resolved. This CDR3 contains 11 residues. V lost 0 bases and J 7 bases, leaving 3 bases between the germline ends. CDR1 is GTSNPN and CDR2 is SVGIG in the germline V gene (reference sequence). CDR3 sequence: CAWSVDGELFF. The CDR3 coding sequence is TGTGCCTGGAGTGTTGACGGGGAGCTGTTTTTT.

In DNA, the CDR3 is TGTGCCAGTTCGGTACAGGGTAATTCACCCCTCCACTTT. Translation gives CASSVQGNSPLHF. This chain connects TRBV27 to TRBJ1-6; a possible D gene is TRBD1 (6 bases). Germline V CDR1 and CDR2: MNHEY, SMNVEV (reference sequence). The CDR3 consists of 13 residues. The V and J ends lost 9 bases and 6 bases respectively, with 12 bases between them.